Below are 31 T cell receptor beta chains sequenced from a single sample in a study of Graves' ophthalmopathy and Graves' hyperthyroidism. RNA transcripts served as template for amplifying TCR beta CDR3 sequences. The authors performed first-round RT-PCR with HTBI primers and then a second-round multiplex PCR. Via MiXCR, TCRdb re-called the multiplex PCR reads, giving one row per CDR3 protein. In the table there are roughly 400,000 distinct CDR3 sequences, roughly 15% of which are singletons. The source material was peripheral blood. The receptors originated from a woman between 18 and 29 years old with stable Graves' hyperthyroidism.

This clonotype showed up many times. V and J are TRBV27 and TRBJ2-7; perhaps TRBD1 as D (5 bases). V was clipped by 6 bases and J by 2 bases, with 8 bases between them. This CDR3 is 12 amino acids long. Germline assignment: CDR1 MNHEY and CDR2 SMNVEV (reference sequence). The CDR3 DNA sequence: TGTGCCAGCAGAGCAGGGCCCTACGAGCAGTACTTC. It is translated as CASRAGPYEQYF.

This chain connects TRBV29-1 to TRBJ1-1; no clear D. Looked up from germline, CDR1 is SQVTM and CDR2 is ANQGSEA. V was shortened by 0 bases and J by 8 bases, with 7 bases between the two germline ends. The CDR3 covers 11 residues. The CDR3 DNA reads as TGCAGCGTTGAAGATCTTCTAGAAGCTTTCTTT. Translation: CSVEDLLEAFF.

DNA of the CDR3: TGTGCCAGCAGCCAAGTTCAGGGGACCTATGGCTACACCTTC. As protein: CASSQVQGTYGYTF. The chain has TRBV3-1 and TRBJ1-2; D might be TRBD1 (6 bases). CDR3 length: 14 amino acids. Trimming stripped 1 base from V and 4 bases from J, with 10 bases between. CDR1 and CDR2 (germline): LGHDT, YNNKEL (reference sequence).

This clonotype was recorded at least ten times. The V and J genes are TRBV6-2 or TRBV6-3 and TRBJ2-5, with D possibly called TRBD1 or TRBD2 (6 bases each). Trimming pared 8 bases from V and 7 bases from J, leaving 14 bases between. The CDR3 sequence is 12 residues long. Germline assignment: CDR1 MNHEY and CDR2 SVGEGT. The CDR3 coding sequence is TGTGCCAGCGGCCTCGGGGGCGGGACCCAGTACTTC. Its translation: CASGLGGGTQYF.

This clonotype appeared many times. The V gene is TRBV27, the J gene TRBJ2-4, with D maybe TRBD2 (5 bases). Germline assignment: CDR1 MNHEY and CDR2 SMNVEV (reference sequence). The germline V and J ends were trimmed by 5 bases and 7 bases, with 18 bases remaining between them. The CDR3 sequence is 15 residues long. The DNA of the CDR3 is TGTGCCAGCAGTCCCATCCATTCAAAGCGGAACATTCAGTACTTC. It codes for CASSPIHSKRNIQYF.

This clonotype was seen many times. The V call is TRBV6-5, the J call TRBJ2-5; 7 bases are shared with TRBD1. Trimming removed 1 base from V and 6 bases from J; junction bases left unmatched: 8. The CDR3 is made up of 15 amino acids. CDR1 and CDR2 (germline): MNHEY, SVGAGI. The CDR3 nucleotides read TGTGCCAGCAGTTACTTCGACAGGGTTCGGAAGACCCAGTACTTC. It translates to CASSYFDRVRKTQYF.

This clonotype was seen ten or more times. The V call is TRBV12-3 or TRBV12-4, the J call TRBJ2-2; D could derive from TRBD1 or TRBD2 (5 bases each). The length of the CDR3 is 15 residues. V was pared by 2 bases and J by 0 bases, with 7 bases between. The CDR3 DNA reads TGTGCCAGCAGTTTATCGGGACCGAACACCGGGGAGCTGTTTTTT. Translation gives CASSLSGPNTGELFF.

This clonotype was counted at least ten times. This may be a read error, as it is one base from a much larger clone. The V gene is TRBV27, the J gene TRBJ2-2; unclear D gene. This CDR3 is built from 14 residues. Germline V gene sequence: CDR1 MNHEY, CDR2 SMNVEV (reference sequence). The CDR3 sequence: CANSLGSSPGELFF. The CDR3 nucleotides read TGTGCCAACAGTTTGGGCTCGTCTCCCGGGGAGCTGTTTTTT.

The chain employs TRBV7-2 and TRBJ1-2; 7 nucleotides agree with TRBD1. This CDR3 has 13 residues. The trim removed 10 bases at V and 6 bases at J, leaving 11 bases unmatched. Germline lookup yields CDR1 SGHTA and CDR2 FQGNSA. DNA of the CDR3: TGTGCCATCAAGGGGACAGACGTTAATGGCTACACCTTC. Its protein is CAIKGTDVNGYTF.

The chain links TRBV12-3 or TRBV12-4 to TRBJ1-4; no clear D gene. Trimming pared 7 bases from V and 0 bases from J, leaving 12 bases between. The CDR3 is 15 residues long. Here the CDR3 reads CASMDRLATNEKLFF. The CDR3 region has the DNA TGTGCCAGCATGGATCGTCTGGCAACTAATGAAAAACTGTTTTTT.

Ten or more counts support this clonotype. The CDR3 loop reads CASSEVFGQPQHF. In DNA, the CDR3 is TGTGCCAGCAGCGAAGTTTTCGGTCAGCCCCAGCATTTT. This chain links TRBV14 with TRBJ1-5, with D unresolved. The germline V gene has CDR1 SGHDN and CDR2 FVKESK. Trimming took off 5 bases at V and 6 bases at J, with 11 bases between the two ends. The CDR3 is 13 amino acids.

This clonotype was counted at least ten times. This rearrangement joins TRBV5-1 to TRBJ2-2, with D possibly being TRBD1 (6 bases). Germline loops: CDR1 SGHRS, CDR2 YFSETQ. The CDR3 is made up of 16 amino acids. Trimming left V 1 base short and J 5 bases short, with 15 bases between. In nucleotides, the CDR3 is TGCGCCAGCAGCTTGAGTCCCGGGACACAAACCGGGGAGCTGTTTTTT. Amino acids: CASSLSPGTQTGELFF.

There are many counts of this clonotype. The chain recombines TRBV19 with TRBJ1-1; no reliable D call. The CDR3 contains 13 residues. V lost 9 bases and J lost 3, with 14 bases in between. Germline values: CDR1 LNHDA, CDR2 SQIVND (reference sequence). This CDR3 is CASRLGRDTEAFF. CDR3 nucleotide sequence: TGTGCCAGCCGGCTAGGGAGGGACACTGAAGCTTTCTTT.

This clonotype has at least ten counts. The rearrangement joins TRBV19 to TRBJ1-2; 7 nucleotides line up with TRBD1. Germline V gene sequence: CDR1 LNHDA, CDR2 SQIVND (reference sequence). V shed 7 bases, J shed 4 bases, and the junction held 12 bases outside the gene matches. The CDR3 is 15 residues long. CDR3 sequence reads: CASTSHRGVSYGYTF. The CDR3 coding sequence is TGTGCCAGTACCTCTCACAGGGGAGTTAGCTATGGCTACACCTTC.

This clonotype has ten or more counts. This chain connects TRBV2 to TRBJ1-6, with D possibly TRBD1 on 5 matching bases. The germline V gene has CDR1 SNHLY and CDR2 FYNNEI. The CDR3 contains 13 residues. V was clipped by 8 bases and J by 6 bases, with 11 bases between them. CDR3 in amino acids: CASGAGINSPLHF. CDR3 DNA sequence: TGTGCCAGCGGGGCAGGGATTAATTCACCCCTCCACTTT. Using reference TRBV2 and TRBJ1-6 for the parts outside the CDR3, the full variable domain is EPEVTQTPSHQVTQMGQEVILRCVPISNHLYFYWYRQILGQKVEFLVSFYNNEISEKSEIFDDQFSVERPDGSNFTLKIRSTKLEDSAMYFCASGAGINSPLHFGNGTRLTVT.

This clonotype came up many times. A much larger clone sits a single nucleotide away, making a read error possible. The rearrangement joins TRBV6-1 to TRBJ2-5; 7 bases match TRBD2. This CDR3 has 15 amino acids. CDR1 and CDR2 (germline): MNHNS, SASEGT. In DNA form, the CDR3 reads TGTGCCAGCAGTGAACAAGAAGGGAGGGCAGAGACCAAGTACTTC. Translating it yields CASSEQEGRAETKYF.

Ten or more counts support this clonotype. The chain links TRBV6-5 to TRBJ2-7; tentatively, D is TRBD1 (6 bases). CDR1 MNHEY and CDR2 SVGAGI come from the germline V gene. V was trimmed by 2 bases and J by 3 bases, leaving 17 bases between them. The length of the CDR3 is 16 residues. CDR3 sequence: CASSYGGQRWNYEQYF. In DNA, the CDR3 is TGTGCCAGCAGTTACGGAGGACAGCGCTGGAACTACGAGCAGTACTTC.

The rearrangement uses TRBV2 and TRBJ2-2; D is perhaps TRBD1 or TRBD2 (5 bases each). The ends were cut back, 6 bases at V and 4 bases at J, with 15 bases in the middle. This CDR3 region has 15 residues. The germline gives CDR1 SNHLY, CDR2 FYNNEI. The CDR3 DNA reads as TGTGCCAGCAGCCGGGACCGAATAAGCACCGGGGAGCTGTTTTTT. Amino acid sequence: CASSRDRISTGELFF.

Comment on this clonotype: A much larger clonotype is one base distant, so this may be a read error. The V call is TRBV12-3 or TRBV12-4, the J call TRBJ2-2; TRBD1 matches at 9 bases. Losses at the gene ends were 7 bases for V and 2 bases for J; bases not matched to a gene: 5. This CDR3 spans 15 amino acids. In nucleotides, the CDR3 is TGTGCCAGCATCCCGGGACAGGGCAACACCGGGGAGCTGTTTTTT. This encodes CASIPGQGNTGELFF.

This clonotype has at least ten counts. The rearrangement links TRBV6-1 to TRBJ2-5; tentative D call: TRBD1 (6 bases). Trimming removed 4 bases at V and 2 bases at J, with 14 bases between. The CDR3 is made up of 15 amino acids. The germline gives CDR1 MNHNS, CDR2 SASEGT. CDR3 coding DNA: TGTGCCAGCAGTGTAATGATGGGACATCAAGAGACCCAGTACTTC. Protein sequence: CASSVMMGHQETQYF.

There are many counts of this clonotype. This chain connects TRBV19 to TRBJ1-5, with unresolved D. Per the germline V gene, CDR1 is LNHDA and CDR2 is SQIVND (reference sequence). Trimming took off 2 bases at V and 3 bases at J, with 11 bases between the two ends. The CDR3 covers 15 residues. The CDR3 DNA follows: TGTGCCAGTAGTATAATGTGGGATACCAATCAGCCCCAGCATTTT. Translation: CASSIMWDTNQPQHF.

This clonotype was detected many times. The chain employs TRBV15 and TRBJ2-7; TRBD1 or TRBD2 may be the D gene (5 bases each). CDR3 length: 14 amino acids. The V and J ends lost 5 bases and 2 bases respectively, with 13 bases between them. Per the germline V gene, CDR1 is LNHNV and CDR2 is YYDKDF (reference sequence). The CDR3 sequence is CATSPGGVTYEQYF. Here the CDR3 DNA reads TGTGCCACCAGCCCTGGGGGAGTAACCTACGAGCAGTACTTC.

CDR3 DNA sequence: TGTGCCAGCAGTTACTCGAGGCGTCGGGAGGGTCCTCGAACCTACGAGCAGTACTTC. It specifies CASSYSRRREGPRTYEQYF. The V gene is TRBV6-2 or TRBV6-3, the J gene TRBJ2-7, with 8 bases matching TRBD2. The CDR3 loop spans 19 amino acids. The trim removed 0 bases at V and 2 bases at J, leaving 15 bases unmatched. Germline V gene sequence: CDR1 MNHEY, CDR2 SVGEGT.

This clonotype was picked up one time. This chain connects TRBV6-1 to TRBJ1-2; 9 bases fit TRBD1. The CDR3 totals 16 residues. Per germline, CDR1 MNHNS and CDR2 SASEGT. V dropped 5 bases and J dropped 6; count of bases not matched to a gene: 13. For the CDR3, the DNA is TGTGCCAGCAGTCCCGGCACGATCGGACAGGGGAATGGCTACACCTTC. Encoded protein: CASSPGTIGQGNGYTF.

This clonotype was seen repeatedly, ten times or more. This chain joins TRBV6-5 and TRBJ2-6, with unresolved D. The CDR3 length is 14 residues. The V end lost 6 bases, the J end lost 0 bases, and 6 bases lay between the germline ends. Per germline, CDR1 MNHEY and CDR2 SVGAGI. This CDR3 reads CASSYRSGANVLTF. For the CDR3, the DNA is TGTGCCAGCAGCTACCGCTCTGGGGCCAACGTCCTGACTTTC.

This clonotype was counted at least ten times. The genes are TRBV20-1 and TRBJ2-7, with D maybe TRBD2 (6 bases). The germline CDR1 and CDR2 sequences are DFQATT and SNEGSKA (reference sequence). This CDR3 region has 14 residues. V dropped 3 bases and J dropped 1 base, with 13 bases sitting between them. The CDR3: CSARTGDFSYEQYF. The CDR3 DNA reads as TGCAGTGCTAGGACGGGGGACTTTTCCTACGAGCAGTACTTC.

In its sample, this clonotype was seen many times. The chain is built from TRBV11-3 and TRBJ2-7; TRBD1 matches 10 bases. Per the germline V gene, CDR1 is SGHNT and CDR2 is YENEEA. V lost 8 bases, J lost 2 bases, and 9 bases stayed unmatched. This CDR3 comprises 15 residues. CDR3 in amino acids: CASGSAGTGAYEQYF. The CDR3 DNA is TGTGCCAGCGGCTCAGCCGGGACAGGGGCCTACGAGCAGTACTTC.

The table lists this clonotype with many counts. The CDR3 loop reads CASSDNRPVQETQYF. Here the CDR3 DNA reads TGTGCCAGCAGTGACAACAGGCCTGTCCAAGAGACCCAGTACTTC. This rearrangement joins TRBV6-1 to TRBJ2-5; D perhaps matches TRBD1 (5 bases). In germline, CDR1 is MNHNS, CDR2 SASEGT. The ends were cut back, 3 bases at V and 1 base at J, with 12 bases in the middle. The CDR3 spans 15 residues.

As to this clonotype: A junction end diverges from the germline sequence, so it may reflect a read error. V gene TRBV29-1 combines with J gene TRBJ2-7, with D possibly being TRBD2 (5 bases). Germline CDR1 SQVTM, CDR2 ANQGSEA. The CDR3 is 14 amino acids. The DNA of the CDR3 is TGCAGCGTTGGCTTATGGACGGGATCCTACGAGGAGTACTTC. This codes for CSVGLWTGSYEEYF.

This clonotype was counted at least ten times. The chain recombines TRBV5-5 with TRBJ1-2; possibly TRBD1 for D (5 bases). CDR3 length: 15 residues. V was pared by 0 bases and J by 0 bases, with 9 bases between. CDR1 and CDR2 (germline): SGHKS, YYEKEE (reference sequence). CDR3 sequence reads: CASSLGRAANYGYTF. CDR3 bases: TGTGCCAGCAGCTTGGGCAGGGCTGCTAACTATGGCTACACCTTC.

This clonotype was seen repeatedly, ten times or more. V is TRBV6-5 and J is TRBJ1-2; a weak D match, TRBD1 (5 bases). From germline, CDR1 is MNHEY and CDR2 SVGAGI. V dropped 0 bases and J dropped 4 bases, with 12 bases sitting between them. This CDR3 comprises 15 residues. The CDR3 coding sequence is TGTGCCAGCAGTTACTCTATGAGACAGAGCTATGGCTACACCTTC. It is translated as CASSYSMRQSYGYTF.